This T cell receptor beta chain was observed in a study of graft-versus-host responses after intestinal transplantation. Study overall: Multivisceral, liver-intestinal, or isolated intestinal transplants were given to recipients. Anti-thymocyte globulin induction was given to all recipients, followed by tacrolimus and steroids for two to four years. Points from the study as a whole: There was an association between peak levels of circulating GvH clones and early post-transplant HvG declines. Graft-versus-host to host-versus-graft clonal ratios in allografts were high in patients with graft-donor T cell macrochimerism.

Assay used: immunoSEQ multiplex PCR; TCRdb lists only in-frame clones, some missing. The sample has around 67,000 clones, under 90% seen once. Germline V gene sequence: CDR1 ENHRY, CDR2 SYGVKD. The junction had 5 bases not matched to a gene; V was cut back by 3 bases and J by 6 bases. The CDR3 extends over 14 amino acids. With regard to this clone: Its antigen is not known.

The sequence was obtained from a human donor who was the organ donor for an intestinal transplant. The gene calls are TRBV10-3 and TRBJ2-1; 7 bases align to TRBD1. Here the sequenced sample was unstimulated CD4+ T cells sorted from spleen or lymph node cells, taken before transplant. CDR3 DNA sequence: TGTGCCATCAGTGAACAGGGGACCACCAATGAGCAGTTCTTC. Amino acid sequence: CAISEQGTTNEQFF.